This entry is about one TCR beta chain. No antigen is known for it. Single viable CD3+CD4+CD8-CD45RO+ cells were sorted as the memory CD4+ T cells. These data belong to a study of memory CD4+ T cells and cytomegalovirus serostatus. Notes on the study in general: Suggested: most of the CMV-linked TCR signature lies in CD4+ memory cells.

V lost 2 bases and J lost 1, with 16 bases in between. Germline V gene lookup returns CDR1 SGHTA and CDR2 FQGNSA. This CDR3 has 17 amino acids. Sequenced by immunoSEQ multiplex PCR; TCRdb stores in-frame clones only, minus some. Altogether approximately 88,000 clones are present, 80% being singletons, with the ten largest covering about 4%. The rearrangement joins TRBV7-2 to TRBJ2-3; the D gene is possibly TRBD1 (5 bases). The material sequenced was memory CD4+ T cells from blood. The sequence derives from an adult in good health and CMV-seropositive. The DNA of the CDR3 is TGTGCCAGCAGCTTACTACCCCAGGGTGTAGGCACAGATACGCAGTATTTT. The encoded protein is CASSLLPQGVGTDTQYF.